A selection of T cell receptor beta chains follows, all from one sample in a study of T cells in Graves' hyperthyroidism and ophthalmopathy. Via MiXCR, TCRdb re-called the multiplex PCR reads, giving one row per CDR3 protein. The table has roughly 240,000 distinct CDR3 sequences, about 25% seen once. The sequenced sample consisted of blood. The receptors were sampled from a woman aged 35 to 49 with Graves' ophthalmopathy. CDR3s include the opening cysteine and the closing phenylalanine or tryptophan. The order of the fields is CDR3 DNA, CDR3 protein, V gene, D gene, clone size, J gene. D genes are given only for firm matches. Clone size, where shown, is once, few, many, or a class for clones that have expanded.

cdr3_nt: TGTGCCAGCAGACCTTTTGGACTAGCGGGAGTCAAAAACATTCAGTACTTC
cdr3_aa: CASRPFGLAGVKNIQYF
v_call: TRBV27
d_call: TRBD2
clone_size: many
j_call: TRBJ2-4

cdr3_nt: TGTGCCAGCAGTCGCGGGACAGAATCCAACGAGCAGTACTTC
cdr3_aa: CASSRGTESNEQYF
v_call: TRBV6-2/TRBV6-3
d_call: .
clone_size: .
j_call: TRBJ2-7

cdr3_nt: TGTGCCAGCAGTGTCGCCCCCGGGACAGGGTCCGTCGAGCAGTACTTC
cdr3_aa: CASSVAPGTGSVEQYF
v_call: TRBV6-1
d_call: TRBD1
clone_size: few
j_call: TRBJ2-7

cdr3_nt: TGTGCCAGCAGCCAACAGGGAACCTATGGCTACACCTTC
cdr3_aa: CASSQQGTYGYTF
v_call: TRBV3-1
d_call: .
clone_size: many
j_call: TRBJ1-2

cdr3_nt: TGCGCCAGCAGCCAAGATTGGACAGGGGGCAATCAGCCCCAGCATTTT
cdr3_aa: CASSQDWTGGNQPQHF
v_call: TRBV4-1
d_call: TRBD1
clone_size: many
j_call: TRBJ1-5

cdr3_nt: TGTGCCAGCAGCTTTAAAACAGGGGGCTATGAGACACAGTACTTC
cdr3_aa: CASSFKTGGYETQYF
v_call: TRBV7-8
d_call: TRBD1
clone_size: .
j_call: TRBJ2-5

cdr3_nt: TGCGCCAGCAGCCCTTCCGGGACTAGCGGGACGTACTCCACCGGGGAGCTGTTTTTT
cdr3_aa: CASSPSGTSGTYSTGELFF
v_call: TRBV5-1
d_call: TRBD2
clone_size: many
j_call: TRBJ2-2

cdr3_nt: TGCGCCAGCAGCTCCGGGACAGGGAACTACGAGCAGTACTTC
cdr3_aa: CASSSGTGNYEQYF
v_call: TRBV5-1
d_call: TRBD1
clone_size: few
j_call: TRBJ2-7

cdr3_nt: TGTGCCAGCAGCGGGGGACTAGCGGGAGTAGAGACCCAGTACTTC
cdr3_aa: CASSGGLAGVETQYF
v_call: TRBV11-2
d_call: TRBD2
clone_size: many
j_call: TRBJ2-5

cdr3_nt: TGTGCCAGCAGCCCTTCAGGGATTTCACCCCTCCACTTT
cdr3_aa: CASSPSGISPLHF
v_call: TRBV3-1
d_call: .
clone_size: many
j_call: TRBJ1-6

cdr3_nt: TGTGCCAGCAGCTTAGGGAGCGGGAGGTCTGGTTCGGAGCTGTTTTTT
cdr3_aa: CASSLGSGRSGSELFF
v_call: TRBV11-3
d_call: TRBD2
clone_size: many
j_call: TRBJ2-2

cdr3_nt: TGTGCCAGCAGACCCCCGACAGGGAGTACTTCACCCCTCCACTTT
cdr3_aa: CASRPPTGSTSPLHF
v_call: TRBV28
d_call: TRBD1
clone_size: many
j_call: TRBJ1-6

cdr3_nt: TGTGCCAGTAGTGGGGATAGCGGGATGAACACTGAAGCTTTCTTT
cdr3_aa: CASSGDSGMNTEAFF
v_call: TRBV19
d_call: .
clone_size: many
j_call: TRBJ1-1

cdr3_nt: TGTGCCAGCTCACCATCGGACAAAACCAGGGGCTACACCTTC
cdr3_aa: CASSPSDKTRGYTF
v_call: TRBV18
d_call: .
clone_size: many
j_call: TRBJ1-2

cdr3_nt: TGCGCCAGCAGCCAAGTTGGGGGATCACCCCTCCACTTT
cdr3_aa: CASSQVGGSPLHF
v_call: TRBV4-1
d_call: .
clone_size: many
j_call: TRBJ1-6

cdr3_nt: TGTGCCAGCAGTTACTCGCCCCCCGGGGAGGGGCCCCAGCATTTT
cdr3_aa: CASSYSPPGEGPQHF
v_call: TRBV6-5
d_call: .
clone_size: many
j_call: TRBJ1-5

cdr3_nt: TGCGCCAGCAGCTTTGACAGCTACGAGCAGTACTTC
cdr3_aa: CASSFDSYEQYF
v_call: TRBV5-1
d_call: .
clone_size: many
j_call: TRBJ2-7

cdr3_nt: TGCGCCAGCAGCTTGGAGGCACTGTACCAAGAGACCCAGTACTTC
cdr3_aa: CASSLEALYQETQYF
v_call: TRBV5-1
d_call: .
clone_size: many
j_call: TRBJ2-5

cdr3_nt: TGTGCCTGGGGCAGGACAGGGGGGAATCAGCCCCAGCATTTT
cdr3_aa: CAWGRTGGNQPQHF
v_call: TRBV30
d_call: TRBD1
clone_size: many
j_call: TRBJ1-5

cdr3_nt: TGTGCCAGCAGCTTGGAAGGGGACGCCTACGAGCAGTACTTC
cdr3_aa: CASSLEGDAYEQYF
v_call: TRBV5-6
d_call: .
clone_size: .
j_call: TRBJ2-7

cdr3_nt: TGTGCCAGCAGTACAACCGGGACCGCGAGAAAAGGGGAGCTGTTTTTT
cdr3_aa: CASSTTGTARKGELFF
v_call: TRBV28
d_call: .
clone_size: many
j_call: TRBJ2-2